Shown below are 18 T cell receptor beta chains from a single sample sequenced in a study of T cell repertoires in cytomegalovirus infection (dated by TCRdb to the late 2010s). The treatment or condition label of this sample denotes: in vitro stimulation with specific CMV peptide epitopes to enrich CMV-specific T cells. Sequencing was performed on an Illumina HiSeq 1500. TCRdb cleaned the public reads at Q25 with fastp, built clones with MiXCR and kept in-frame beta chains. CDR3 protein sequences are deduplicated, and each keeps its most common genes and DNA. The sample contains roughly 34,000 distinct CDR3 sequences, roughly 54% of them found a single time. Together, the top ten hold 75% to 95% of the sample. Which antigens these TCRs recognize remains unknown. The starting material was CD8+ T cells from cultured PBMCs, obtained from culture after CMV antigen stimulation. These receptors all come from a human donor in good health (CMV status not recorded). Some clones in this sample may be carry-over from other donors' samples.

The V call is TRBV9, the J call TRBJ2-2; D is undetermined. Germline lookup yields CDR1 SGDLS and CDR2 YYNGEE. Deletions cut 6 bases from V and 3 bases from J, with 9 bases between. The CDR3 is made up of 13 amino acids. DNA of the CDR3: TGTGCCAGCACCCTAGGGTACACCGGGGAGCTGTTTTTT. This encodes CASTLGYTGELFF.

This clonotype was counted at least ten times. This rearrangement joins TRBV14 to TRBJ2-5; TRBD2 matches 14 bases. V shed 6 bases, J shed 4 bases, and the junction held 4 bases outside the gene matches. The CDR3 totals 15 residues. Germline loops: CDR1 SGHDN, CDR2 FVKESK. The CDR3 spells CASRGTSGGRETQYF. CDR3 nucleotides: TGTGCCAGCAGAGGGACTAGCGGGGGTCGAGAGACCCAGTACTTC.

V and J are TRBV29-1 and TRBJ2-1; TRBD2 matches at 15 bases. The CDR3 length is 18 residues. The trim removed 6 bases at V and 0 bases at J, leaving 9 bases unmatched. Per germline, CDR1 SQVTM and CDR2 ANQGSEA. The CDR3 spells CSVQGLAGGQSSYNEQFF. The CDR3 bases are TGCAGCGTCCAGGGACTAGCGGGAGGCCAGAGCTCCTACAATGAGCAGTTCTTC.

The rearrangement links TRBV28 to TRBJ2-1, with 11 nucleotides matching TRBD2. CDR1 MDHEN and CDR2 SYDVKM come from the germline V gene. The CDR3 is 16 residues long. V was pared by 2 bases and J by 5 bases, with 5 bases of the junction left unmatched. In DNA form, the CDR3 reads TGTGCCAGCAGTTTAATGTCACTAGCGGGAGACAATGAGCAGTTCTTC. Residues: CASSLMSLAGDNEQFF.

The chain carries TRBV7-2 and TRBJ2-1, with no clear D. Per germline, CDR1 SGHTA and CDR2 FQGNSA. V dropped 5 bases and J dropped 3 bases, with 11 bases sitting between them. CDR3 size: 14 residues. CDR3 sequence (DNA): TGTGCCAGCAGCCCCGGCAGGAACTACAATGAGCAGTTCTTC. Its protein is CASSPGRNYNEQFF.

The sample holds many counts of this clonotype. The rearrangement uses TRBV11-2 and TRBJ2-7; perhaps TRBD2 as D (6 bases). Trimming shortened V by 5 bases and J by 0 bases, and 11 bases separated the two germline ends. This CDR3 contains 14 residues. The germline V gene encodes CDR1 SGHAT and CDR2 FQNNGV. CDR3 sequence: CASSPGGGSYEQYF. CDR3 in DNA: TGTGCCAGCAGCCCCGGGGGAGGCTCCTACGAGCAGTACTTC.

A few counts support this clonotype. The rearrangement joins TRBV28 to TRBJ1-5; 8 nucleotides match TRBD1. The CDR3 has 13 residues. After removal of 10 bases from V and 1 base from J, the junction contained 3 bases not matched to a gene. CDR1 is MDHEN and CDR2 is SYDVKM in the germline V gene. The CDR3 protein is CAIHRGSNQPQHF. The CDR3 DNA is TGTGCCATCCACAGGGGGAGCAATCAGCCCCAGCATTTT.

This clonotype has a handful of counts. This chain uses TRBV7-3 with TRBJ2-3; TRBD1 aligns across 7 bases. J gave up 4 bases and V 0 bases, and 1 base lay outside the gene matches. Germline V gives CDR1 SGHTA, CDR2 FQGTGA. This CDR3 is built from 14 residues. Here the CDR3 DNA reads TGTGCCAGCAGCTTAACAGGGGGCGCAGATACGCAGTATTTT. Translation gives CASSLTGGADTQYF.

J is TRBJ1-1 and V is TRBV19; D uncertain. The CDR3 spans 16 residues. Per germline, CDR1 LNHDA and CDR2 SQIVND (reference sequence). The V end was cut by 1 base, the J end by 3 bases, with 15 bases between. The CDR3 DNA is TGTGCCAGTAGTATAGGCCGGGCTAATCGGCACACTGAAGCTTTCTTT. Translation: CASSIGRANRHTEAFF.

The chain employs TRBV4-1 and TRBJ2-7; 9 bases agree with TRBD1. The CDR3 runs 16 residues. Unmatched junction bases numbered 10, after V lost 1 base and J lost 6 bases. Germline lookup yields CDR1 MGHRA and CDR2 YSYEKL. CDR3 in DNA: TGCGCCAGCAGCCAAGCGCCGGGACAGGGTATCGGCGAGCAGTACTTC. It specifies CASSQAPGQGIGEQYF.

The chain uses TRBV20-1 and TRBJ2-1, with 7 bases that match TRBD2. Germline V gene sequence: CDR1 DFQATT, CDR2 SNEGSKA (reference sequence). V was clipped by 3 bases and J by 6 bases; unmatched bases: 14. CDR3 size: 16 residues. This chain's CDR3 is CSASPWRAGVPNEQFF. CDR3 coding DNA: TGCAGTGCTAGCCCCTGGCGCGCGGGAGTTCCCAATGAGCAGTTCTTC.

The sample holds a few counts of this clonotype. The chain combines TRBV7-9 with TRBJ2-1; D might be TRBD1 or TRBD2, each matching 6 bases. Germline-derived CDR1 and CDR2 are SEHNR and FQNEAQ (reference sequence). Trimming took off 5 bases at V and 1 base at J, with 12 bases between the two ends. The CDR3 covers 15 residues. CDR3 sequence: CASSRGGSSYNEQFF. DNA of the CDR3: TGTGCCAGCAGCAGAGGGGGGAGTTCCTACAATGAGCAGTTCTTC.

V gene TRBV28 combines with J gene TRBJ2-3; weak D call: TRBD1 (6 bases). The CDR3 length is 15 residues. Germline V lookup: CDR1 MDHEN, CDR2 SYDVKM. The V and J ends lost 6 bases and 2 bases respectively, with 15 bases between them. The CDR3 loop is CASSRLRTATDTQYF. The CDR3, as DNA: TGTGCCAGCAGCCGCCTCCGGACAGCCACAGATACGCAGTATTTT.

This sequence joins TRBV11-2 and TRBJ2-3; D ambiguous. V lost 9 bases and J lost 1, with 14 bases in between. The CDR3 loop spans 14 amino acids. Germline V gives CDR1 SGHAT, CDR2 FQNNGV. CDR3 nucleotide sequence: TGTGCCAGTCACCAAGCGAGCCGCACAGATACGCAGTATTTT. It encodes CASHQASRTDTQYF.

The chain has TRBV7-6 and TRBJ1-4; 8 bases align to TRBD1. Trimming cost V 3 bases and J 8 bases; bases outside gene matches: 5. The germline gives CDR1 SGHVS, CDR2 FNYEAQ. This CDR3 contains 14 residues. The CDR3 sequence is CASSFGRGREKLFF. The CDR3 region has the DNA TGTGCCAGCAGCTTTGGCAGGGGGCGAGAAAAACTGTTTTTT.

The CDR3 bases are TGCAGTGCTAGGTCAGGGCTAAGCTCCTATAATTCACCCCTCCACTTT. Protein product: CSARSGLSSYNSPLHF. The chain is built from TRBV20-1 and TRBJ1-6, with D possibly matching TRBD1 (5 bases). Trimming shortened V by 3 bases and J by 0 bases, and 12 bases separated the two germline ends. The length of the CDR3 is 16 residues. Germline V lookup: CDR1 DFQATT, CDR2 SNEGSKA (reference sequence).

The chain combines TRBV6-6 with TRBJ2-2; D unresolved. Germline V gene sequence: CDR1 MNHNY, CDR2 SVGAGI (reference sequence). The V end lost 4 bases, the J end lost 0 bases, and 6 bases lay between the germline ends. The CDR3 is 14 residues long. The CDR3 is CASSWATNTGELFF. In nucleotides, the CDR3 is TGTGCCAGCAGTTGGGCCACGAACACCGGGGAGCTGTTTTTT.

Relative to its sample, this clonotype is medium-sized. The chain carries TRBV7-6 and TRBJ1-2; unclear D gene. The CDR3 runs 15 residues. CDR1 is SGHVS and CDR2 is FNYEAQ in the germline V gene. V shed 2 bases and J shed 4 bases, with 14 bases lying between them. The CDR3 nucleotides are TGTGCCAGCAGCTTACGGCATAACAGACCCTATGGCTACACCTTC. It is translated as CASSLRHNRPYGYTF. The full variable domain, its missing parts supplied by reference TRBV7-6 and TRBJ1-2, is GAGVSQSPRYKVTKRGQDVALRCDPISGHVSLYWYRQALGQGPEFLTYFNYEAQQDKSGLPNDRFSAERPEGSISTLTIQRTEQRDSAMYRCASSLRHNRPYGYTFGSGTRLTVV.